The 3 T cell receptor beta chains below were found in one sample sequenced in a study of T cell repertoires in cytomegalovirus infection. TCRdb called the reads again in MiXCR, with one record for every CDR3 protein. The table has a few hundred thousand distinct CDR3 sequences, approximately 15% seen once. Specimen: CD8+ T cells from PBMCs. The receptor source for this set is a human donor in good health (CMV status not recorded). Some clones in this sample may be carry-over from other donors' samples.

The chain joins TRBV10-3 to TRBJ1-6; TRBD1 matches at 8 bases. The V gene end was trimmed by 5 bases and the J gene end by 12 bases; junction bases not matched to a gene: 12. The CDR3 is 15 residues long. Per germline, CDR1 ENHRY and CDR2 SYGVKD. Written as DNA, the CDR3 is TGTGCCATCAGTAGGTCGGACAGGGAGGGGTTACCCCTCCACTTT. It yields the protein CAISRSDREGLPLHF.

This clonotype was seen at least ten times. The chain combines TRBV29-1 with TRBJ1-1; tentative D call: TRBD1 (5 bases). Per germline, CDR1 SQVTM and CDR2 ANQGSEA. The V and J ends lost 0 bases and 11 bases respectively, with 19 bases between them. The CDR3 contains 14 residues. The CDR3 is CSVEDGTGTGEAFF. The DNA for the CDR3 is TGCAGCGTTGAAGATGGGACGGGAACAGGTGAGGCTTTCTTT.

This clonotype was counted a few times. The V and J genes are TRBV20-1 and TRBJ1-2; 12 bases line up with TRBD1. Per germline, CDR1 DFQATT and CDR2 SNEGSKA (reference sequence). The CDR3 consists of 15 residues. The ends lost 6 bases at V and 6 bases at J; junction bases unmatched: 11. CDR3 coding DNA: TGCAGTGCCGAGGGAGTGGGGACAGGGGGCCATGGCTACACCTTC. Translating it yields CSAEGVGTGGHGYTF.